This TCR beta chain was captured in a study of vaccination effects on CD4 cells after COVID-19. As for the study in general: Each participant was administered two doses of either the BNT162b2 or the mRNA-1273 vaccine.

Sequencing was preceded by expansion of antigen-specific CD4+ T cells with viral peptide pools in the ViraFEST assay. The culture ran for roughly ten days before CD4+ T cells were isolated. Previously uninfected by SARS-CoV-2, the vaccine recipients also showed negative nucleocapsid antibodies. The authors replaced half the medium with IL-2 medium on days 3 and 7. Data came from immunoSEQ multiplex PCR; TCRdb stores just in-frame clones and leaves some out. Here the sample spans approximately 44,000 clones, 55% to 75% being singletons. With regard to this clone: Antigen unknown.

The CDR3 has 13 amino acids. In germline, CDR1 is MNHEY, CDR2 SVGEGT. V dropped 7 bases and J dropped 5; count of bases not matched to a gene: 7. The sequence came from a human donor who received a COVID-19 vaccine. V is TRBV6-2 or TRBV6-3 and J is TRBJ1-2; 7 bases are shared with TRBD1. Here the sequenced sample was CD4+ T cells from PBMCs cultured with HCoV-OC43 spike peptides, taken before COVID-19 vaccination. The sample's subset: HCoV-OC43 spike overlapping peptide pool stimulation. This CDR3 reads CASTPDRPYGYTF. The CDR3 bases are TGTGCCAGCACCCCGGACAGGCCTTATGGCTACACCTTC.